The present TCR beta chain was sequenced within a study of T-cell reconstitution after alpha-beta-depleted transplantation in children. Preparing the TCRbeta library involved the use of unique molecular identifiers. TCRdb ran MiXCR on the PCR reads and lists one entry per CDR3 protein. Of some 500,000 distinct CDR3 sequences in the sample, about 17% were seen once. This clonotype occurred a few times. Germline CDR1 reads SGHRS; CDR2 reads YFSETQ. This CDR3 comprises 15 residues. Trimming stripped 0 bases from V and 2 bases from J, with 11 bases between. V and J are TRBV5-1 and TRBJ2-5; weak D call: TRBD1 (6 bases). The source was PBMCs from the stem cell graft donor, collected from the stem cell graft. The clonotype comes from a human donor who donated a stem cell graft to a child with acute lymphoblastic leukemia. This CDR3 reads CASSLGTVLQETQYF. The CDR3 DNA is TGCGCCAGCAGCTTGGGGACAGTCCTACAAGAGACCCAGTACTTC.